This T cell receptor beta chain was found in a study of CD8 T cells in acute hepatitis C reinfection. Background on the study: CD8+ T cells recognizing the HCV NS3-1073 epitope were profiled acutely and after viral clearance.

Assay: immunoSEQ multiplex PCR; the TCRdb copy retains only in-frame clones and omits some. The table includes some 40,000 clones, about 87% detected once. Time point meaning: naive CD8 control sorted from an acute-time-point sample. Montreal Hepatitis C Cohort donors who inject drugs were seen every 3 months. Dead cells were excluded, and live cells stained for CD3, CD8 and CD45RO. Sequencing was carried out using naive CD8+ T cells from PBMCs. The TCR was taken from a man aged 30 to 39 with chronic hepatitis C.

The CDR3 coding sequence is TGTGCCAGCAGTTTATCGGGCGGCAGGGCGACGGGCTACACCTTC. Translation gives CASSLSGGRATGYTF. The V gene is TRBV27, the J gene TRBJ1-2, with D maybe TRBD1 (5 bases). From germline, CDR1 is MNHEY and CDR2 SMNVEV (reference sequence). The CDR3 runs to 15 residues. V dropped 0 bases and J dropped 8 bases, with 16 bases sitting between them.